This entry describes one TCR beta chain. Germline CDR1 and CDR2: SGHTA and FQGNSA. Losses at the gene ends were 5 bases for V and 7 bases for J; bases not matched to a gene: 13. This CDR3 is built from 17 residues. This record belongs to a study of PD-L1 blockade in urothelial cancer. Time point indicated: pretreatment peripheral blood. Produced via immunoSEQ multiplex PCR; TCRdb's table is partial and in-frame only. The data show tens of thousands of clones, roughly 77% seen once. The chain uses TRBV7-2 and TRBJ2-2; 10 bases match TRBD2. The sequenced sample was PBMCs, obtained around atezolizumab (anti-PD-L1) treatment. This receptor was identified in a man aged 65 to 79 with urothelial cancer. CDR3 loop: CASSRGGLAGAGGELFF. Here the CDR3 DNA reads TGTGCCAGCAGCCGAGGGGGTCTAGCGGGAGCGGGCGGGGAGCTGTTTTTT. The full variable domain, rest sourced from reference TRBV7-2 and TRBJ2-2, is GAGVSQSPSNKVTEKGKDVELRCDPISGHTALYWYRQSLGQGLEFLIYFQGNSAPDKSGLPSDRFSAERTGGSVSTLTIQRTQQEDSAVYLCASSRGGLAGAGGELFFGEGSRLTVL.